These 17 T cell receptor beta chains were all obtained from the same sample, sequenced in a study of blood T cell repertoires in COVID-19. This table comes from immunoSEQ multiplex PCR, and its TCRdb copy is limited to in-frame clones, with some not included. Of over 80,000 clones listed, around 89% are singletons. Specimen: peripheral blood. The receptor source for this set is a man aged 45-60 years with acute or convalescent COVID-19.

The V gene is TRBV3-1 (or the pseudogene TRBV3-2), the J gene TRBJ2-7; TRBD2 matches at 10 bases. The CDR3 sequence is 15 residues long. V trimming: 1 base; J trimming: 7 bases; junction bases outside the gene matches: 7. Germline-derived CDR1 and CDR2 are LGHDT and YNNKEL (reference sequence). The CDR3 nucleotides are TGTGCCAGCAGCCAAGTACTAGCGGGGATAGGGGAGCAGTACTTC. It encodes CASSQVLAGIGEQYF.

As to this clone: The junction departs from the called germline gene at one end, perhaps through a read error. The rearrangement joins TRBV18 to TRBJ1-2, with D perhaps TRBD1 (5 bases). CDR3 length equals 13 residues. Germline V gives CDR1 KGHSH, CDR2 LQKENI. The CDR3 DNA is TGTGCCAGCTCAGCCCAGGGTAACCATGGCTACACCTTC. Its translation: CASSAQGNHGYTF.

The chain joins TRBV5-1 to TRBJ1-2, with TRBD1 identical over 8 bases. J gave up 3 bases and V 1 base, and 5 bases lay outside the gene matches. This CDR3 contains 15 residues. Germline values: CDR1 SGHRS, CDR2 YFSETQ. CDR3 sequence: CASSLKAGGDYGYTF. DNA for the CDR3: TGCGCCAGCAGCTTGAAAGCAGGGGGCGACTATGGCTACACCTTC.

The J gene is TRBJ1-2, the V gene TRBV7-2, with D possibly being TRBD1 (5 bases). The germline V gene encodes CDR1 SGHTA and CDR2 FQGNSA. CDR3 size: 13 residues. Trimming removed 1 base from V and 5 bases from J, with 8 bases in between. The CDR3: CASSLDQGYGYTF. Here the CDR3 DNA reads TGTGCCAGCAGCTTAGATCAGGGTTATGGCTACACCTTC.

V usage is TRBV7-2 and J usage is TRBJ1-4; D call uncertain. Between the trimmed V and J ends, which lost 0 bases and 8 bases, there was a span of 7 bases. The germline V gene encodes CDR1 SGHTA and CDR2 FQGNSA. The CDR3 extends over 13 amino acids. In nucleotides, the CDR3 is TGTGCCAGCAGCTTAGCAGGCAGGGAAAAACTGTTTTTT. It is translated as CASSLAGREKLFF.

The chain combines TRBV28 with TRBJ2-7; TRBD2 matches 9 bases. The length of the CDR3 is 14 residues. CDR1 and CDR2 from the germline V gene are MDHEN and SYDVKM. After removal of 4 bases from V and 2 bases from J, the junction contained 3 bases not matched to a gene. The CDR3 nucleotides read TGTGCCAGCAGTTCAGCGGGGGGTACCTACGAGCAGTACGTC. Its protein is CASSSAGGTYEQYV.

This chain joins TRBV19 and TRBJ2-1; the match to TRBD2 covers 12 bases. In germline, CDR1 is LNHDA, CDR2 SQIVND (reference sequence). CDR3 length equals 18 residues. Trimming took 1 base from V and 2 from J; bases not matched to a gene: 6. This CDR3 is CASSIGSSGGGAYNEQFF. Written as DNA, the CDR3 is TGTGCCAGTAGTATAGGGTCTAGCGGGGGGGGTGCCTACAATGAGCAGTTCTTC. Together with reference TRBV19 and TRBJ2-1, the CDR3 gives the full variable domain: DGGITQSPKYLFRKEGQNVTLSCEQNLNHDAMYWYRQDPGQGLRLIYYSQIVNDFQKGDIAEGYSVSREKKESFPLTVTSAQKNPTAFYLCASSIGSSGGGAYNEQFFGPGTRLTVL.

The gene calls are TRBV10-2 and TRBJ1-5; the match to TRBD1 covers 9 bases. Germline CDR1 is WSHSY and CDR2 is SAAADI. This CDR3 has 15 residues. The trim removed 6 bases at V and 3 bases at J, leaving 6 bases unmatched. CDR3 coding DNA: TGCGCCAGCAGAGAAAACAGGGGGCTCAATCAGCCCCAGCATTTT. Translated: CASRENRGLNQPQHF.

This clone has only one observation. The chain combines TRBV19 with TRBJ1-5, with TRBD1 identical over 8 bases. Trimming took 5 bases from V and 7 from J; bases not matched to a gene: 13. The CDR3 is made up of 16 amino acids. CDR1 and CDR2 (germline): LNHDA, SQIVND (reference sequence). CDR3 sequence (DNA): TGTGCCAGTAGTTCCACAGGGGGAGAAGGGTACCAGCCCCAGCATTTT. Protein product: CASSSTGGEGYQPQHF.

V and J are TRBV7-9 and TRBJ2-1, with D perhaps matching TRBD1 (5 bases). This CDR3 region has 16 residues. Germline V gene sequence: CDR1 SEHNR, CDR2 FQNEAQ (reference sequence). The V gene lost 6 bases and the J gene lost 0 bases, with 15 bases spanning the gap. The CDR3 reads CASRPPRQFSYNEQFF. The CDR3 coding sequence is TGTGCCAGCAGGCCCCCAAGACAGTTCTCCTACAATGAGCAGTTCTTC.

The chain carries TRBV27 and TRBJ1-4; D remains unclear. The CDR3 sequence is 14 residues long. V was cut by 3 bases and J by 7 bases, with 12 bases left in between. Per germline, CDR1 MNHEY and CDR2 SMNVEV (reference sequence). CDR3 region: CASSFLGGVEKLFF. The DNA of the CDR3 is TGTGCCAGCAGTTTTCTTGGCGGGGTTGAAAAACTGTTTTTT.

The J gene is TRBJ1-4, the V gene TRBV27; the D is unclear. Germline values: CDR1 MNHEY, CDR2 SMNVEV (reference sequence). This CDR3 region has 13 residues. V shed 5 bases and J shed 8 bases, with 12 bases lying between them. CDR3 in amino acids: CASSARTREKLFF. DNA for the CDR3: TGTGCCAGCAGTGCCAGGACTCGAGAAAAACTGTTTTTT.

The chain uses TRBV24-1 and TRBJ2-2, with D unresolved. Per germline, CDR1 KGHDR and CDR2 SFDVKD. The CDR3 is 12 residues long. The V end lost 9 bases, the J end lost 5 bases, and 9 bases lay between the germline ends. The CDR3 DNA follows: TGTGCCACCTCCTCTCCTACCGGGGAGCTGTTTTTT. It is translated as CATSSPTGELFF.

This chain's CDR3 is CASSLNRDQPQHF. In nucleotides, the CDR3 is TGTGCCAGCAGCTTGAACAGGGACCAGCCCCAGCATTTT. The chain has TRBV11-2 and TRBJ1-5; tentative D call: TRBD1 (6 bases). The CDR3 consists of 13 residues. Germline V gene lookup returns CDR1 SGHAT and CDR2 FQNNGV. The V end was cut by 3 bases, the J end by 7 bases, with 10 bases between.

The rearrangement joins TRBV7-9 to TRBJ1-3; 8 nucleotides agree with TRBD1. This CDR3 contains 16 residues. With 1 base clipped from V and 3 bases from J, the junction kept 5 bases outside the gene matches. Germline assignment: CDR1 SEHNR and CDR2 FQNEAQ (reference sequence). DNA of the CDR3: TGTGCCAGCAGCTTAGGGCAGGGGGCGGATGGAAACACCATATATTTT. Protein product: CASSLGQGADGNTIYF.

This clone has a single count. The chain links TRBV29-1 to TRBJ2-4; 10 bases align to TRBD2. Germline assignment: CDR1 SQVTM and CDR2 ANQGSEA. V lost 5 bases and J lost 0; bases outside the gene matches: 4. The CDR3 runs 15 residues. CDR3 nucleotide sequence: TGCAGCGTTTTAGAGCGGGGGGGAGCCAAAAACATTCAGTACTTC. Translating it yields CSVLERGGAKNIQYF.

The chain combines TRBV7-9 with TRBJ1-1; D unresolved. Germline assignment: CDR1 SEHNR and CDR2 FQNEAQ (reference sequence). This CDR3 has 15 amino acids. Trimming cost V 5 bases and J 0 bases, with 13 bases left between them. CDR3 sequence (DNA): TGTGCCAGCAGCCAACAGTCTTCGGTGAACACTGAAGCTTTCTTT. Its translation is CASSQQSSVNTEAFF.